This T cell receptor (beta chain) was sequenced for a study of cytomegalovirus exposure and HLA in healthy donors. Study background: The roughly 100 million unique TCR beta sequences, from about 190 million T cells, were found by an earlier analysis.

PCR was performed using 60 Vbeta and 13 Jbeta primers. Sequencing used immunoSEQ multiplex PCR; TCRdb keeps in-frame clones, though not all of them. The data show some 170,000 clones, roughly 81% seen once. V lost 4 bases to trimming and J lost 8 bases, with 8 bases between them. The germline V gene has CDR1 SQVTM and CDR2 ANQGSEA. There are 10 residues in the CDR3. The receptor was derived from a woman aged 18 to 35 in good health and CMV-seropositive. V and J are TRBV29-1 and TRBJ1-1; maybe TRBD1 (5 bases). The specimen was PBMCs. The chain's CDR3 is CSVATEEAFF. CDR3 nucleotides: TGCAGCGTTGCGACAGAGGAAGCTTTCTTT.